One and the same sample provided the 16 T cell receptor beta chains below, sequenced in a study of blood T cell repertoires in COVID-19. The protocol was immunoSEQ multiplex PCR, while the TCRdb copy is restricted to in-frame clones and leaves out a portion. Among under 300,000 clones listed, 85% were seen once. The sample comprised peripheral blood. Receptors originate from a woman in her sixties or seventies with active or convalescent COVID-19.

This rearrangement joins TRBV19 to TRBJ1-1, with 8 bases fitting TRBD1. Germline V gives CDR1 LNHDA, CDR2 SQIVND (reference sequence). This CDR3 is 16 amino acids long. J lost 10 bases, V lost 3 bases, and 16 bases had no gene match. For the CDR3, the DNA is TGTGCCAGTAGTATGGGGGGAAATGATCAGGGGGCCGTAGCTTTCTTT. It encodes CASSMGGNDQGAVAFF.

The V and J genes are TRBV28 and TRBJ1-2, with unresolved D. This CDR3 is 13 amino acids long. Trimming took 2 bases from V and 0 from J, leaving 4 bases between them. The V gene's germline CDR1 is MDHEN and CDR2 SYDVKM. The CDR3 loop reads CASSLPANYGYTF. CDR3 DNA sequence: TGTGCCAGCAGTTTACCAGCTAACTATGGCTACACCTTC.

The CDR3 here is CASSRGRGRTYNSPLHF. The CDR3, as DNA: TGTGCCAGCAGCCGCGGACGGGGTAGGACCTATAATTCACCCCTCCACTTT. The chain links TRBV27 to TRBJ1-6; no reliable D call. Trimming cost V 6 bases and J 2 bases, with 17 bases left between them. The CDR3 is 17 residues long. Germline assignment: CDR1 MNHEY and CDR2 SMNVEV (reference sequence).

CDR3 protein: CASSQEGYQPQHF. CDR3 in DNA: TGTGCCAGTAGTCAAGAGGGATATCAGCCCCAGCATTTT. V is TRBV19 and J is TRBJ1-5; D gene unclear. CDR3 length: 13 amino acids. Per the germline V gene, CDR1 is LNHDA and CDR2 is SQIVND (reference sequence). The germline V and J ends were trimmed by 5 bases and 5 bases, with 10 bases remaining between them.

This clone was detected many times. The chain employs TRBV7-6 and TRBJ2-6; D remains unclear. The germline V gene encodes CDR1 SGHVS and CDR2 FNYEAQ. V lost 5 bases, J lost 0 bases, and 8 bases lay in between. The CDR3 contains 15 residues. The CDR3 nucleotides read TGTGCCAGCAGCGTCCGTGTCTCTGGGGCCAACGTCCTGACTTTC. Translated: CASSVRVSGANVLTF.

The chain uses TRBV19 and TRBJ1-4; D perhaps matches TRBD1 (6 bases). Trimming took 10 bases from V and 1 from J, leaving 19 bases between them. The CDR3 is 16 amino acids. Germline V gives CDR1 LNHDA, CDR2 SQIVND (reference sequence). This chain's CDR3 is CATRRTAQGTNEKLFF. DNA of the CDR3: TGTGCCACCAGGCGGACAGCCCAGGGAACTAATGAAAAACTGTTTTTT.

This clone was counted between two and nine times. J is TRBJ2-7 and V is TRBV2; the match to TRBD2 covers 8 bases. The length of the CDR3 is 15 residues. Germline V CDR1 and CDR2: SNHLY, FYNNEI. Losses at the gene ends were 2 bases for V and 7 bases for J; bases not matched to a gene: 10. The CDR3 loop is CASSELPSGSEEQYF. CDR3 in DNA: TGTGCCAGCAGTGAACTACCGAGCGGGAGTGAAGAGCAGTACTTC.

This clone was found once. V is TRBV6-6 and J is TRBJ1-5, with 8 bases aligning to TRBD1. Germline assignment: CDR1 MNHNY and CDR2 SVGAGI (reference sequence). With V trimmed by 6 bases and J by 0 bases, 4 bases remained unmatched. This CDR3 region has 15 residues. The CDR3 is CASRSDRASNQPQHF. Here the CDR3 DNA reads TGTGCCAGCAGATCGGACAGGGCTAGCAATCAGCCCCAGCATTTT.

V is TRBV12-5 and J is TRBJ2-1, with D possibly matching TRBD1 (6 bases). Trimming shortened V by 0 bases and J by 4 bases, and 13 bases separated the two germline ends. This CDR3 has 16 amino acids. CDR1 and CDR2 from the germline V gene are LGHNT and FRNRAP. CDR3 in amino acids: CASGLVYRVGYNEQFF. The CDR3 DNA follows: TGTGCTAGTGGTTTGGTATACAGGGTAGGGTACAATGAGCAGTTCTTC.

The rearrangement uses TRBV11-2 and TRBJ2-5, with 9 bases fitting TRBD2. V trimming: 5 bases; J trimming: 11 bases; junction bases outside the gene matches: 6. This CDR3 has 12 amino acids. Germline values: CDR1 SGHAT, CDR2 FQNNGV. Here the CDR3 DNA reads TGTGCCAGCAGCCTCGGACTAGCGATTCAGTACTTC. The encoded protein is CASSLGLAIQYF.

The chain combines TRBV18 with TRBJ1-1; TRBD1 agrees at 9 bases. V lost 3 bases to trimming and J lost 6 bases; unmatched junction nucleotides: 8. Germline CDR1 and CDR2: KGHSH and LQKENI. The CDR3 has 15 residues. The CDR3 sequence is CASSPVLTGGSEAFF. As DNA, the CDR3 is TGTGCCAGCTCACCTGTGTTGACAGGGGGATCTGAAGCTTTCTTT.

This chain links TRBV18 with TRBJ2-2; D possibly corresponds to TRBD2 (5 bases). Germline lookup yields CDR1 KGHSH and CDR2 LQKENI. V shed 1 base and J shed 3 bases, with 12 bases lying between them. This CDR3 is built from 16 residues. Written as DNA, the CDR3 is TGTGCCAGCTCACCACGCGGACTCTCAGACACCGGGGAGCTGTTTTTT. As protein: CASSPRGLSDTGELFF. Full variable domain (missing parts from reference TRBV18 and TRBJ2-2): NAGVMQNPRHLVRRRGQEARLRCSPMKGHSHVYWYRQLPEEGLKFMVYLQKENIIDESGMPKERFSAEFPKEGPSILRIQQVVRGDSAAYFCASSPRGLSDTGELFFGEGSRLTVL.

V usage is TRBV11-3 and J usage is TRBJ1-1, with a weak D call TRBD1 (5 bases). Germline loops: CDR1 SGHNT, CDR2 YENEEA. This CDR3 contains 14 residues. Trimming removed 1 base from V and 5 bases from J, with 11 bases in between. As DNA, the CDR3 is TGTGCCAGCAGCTTAGTTGGGGGGTATACTGAAGCTTTCTTT. Protein: CASSLVGGYTEAFF.

The rearrangement links TRBV4-1 to TRBJ1-2, with D perhaps TRBD1 (6 bases). Germline-derived CDR1 and CDR2 are MGHRA and YSYEKL. The CDR3 spans 16 residues. The V end was cut by 0 bases, the J end by 4 bases, with 15 bases between. The CDR3 region is CASSQEAGGTLYGYTF. The CDR3 region has the DNA TGCGCCAGCAGCCAAGAAGCGGGGGGCACCCTCTATGGCTACACCTTC.

The chain combines TRBV27 with TRBJ2-4, with D tentatively TRBD1 (5 bases). V was clipped by 8 bases and J by 0 bases, with 11 bases between them. Germline V gene lookup returns CDR1 MNHEY and CDR2 SMNVEV (reference sequence). CDR3 length: 14 amino acids. DNA for the CDR3: TGTGCCAGCGGGGCAGGTCTAGCCAAAAACATTCAGTACTTC. It is translated as CASGAGLAKNIQYF.

This sequence joins TRBV9 and TRBJ2-1; 10 bases are a match to TRBD1. Germline CDR1 SGDLS, CDR2 YYNGEE. The CDR3 sequence is 15 residues long. J was trimmed by 6 bases and V by 4 bases; bases with no gene match: 7. CDR3 residues: CASSSAGTGANEQFF. The CDR3 coding sequence is TGTGCCAGCAGCTCGGCCGGGACAGGGGCCAATGAGCAGTTCTTC.